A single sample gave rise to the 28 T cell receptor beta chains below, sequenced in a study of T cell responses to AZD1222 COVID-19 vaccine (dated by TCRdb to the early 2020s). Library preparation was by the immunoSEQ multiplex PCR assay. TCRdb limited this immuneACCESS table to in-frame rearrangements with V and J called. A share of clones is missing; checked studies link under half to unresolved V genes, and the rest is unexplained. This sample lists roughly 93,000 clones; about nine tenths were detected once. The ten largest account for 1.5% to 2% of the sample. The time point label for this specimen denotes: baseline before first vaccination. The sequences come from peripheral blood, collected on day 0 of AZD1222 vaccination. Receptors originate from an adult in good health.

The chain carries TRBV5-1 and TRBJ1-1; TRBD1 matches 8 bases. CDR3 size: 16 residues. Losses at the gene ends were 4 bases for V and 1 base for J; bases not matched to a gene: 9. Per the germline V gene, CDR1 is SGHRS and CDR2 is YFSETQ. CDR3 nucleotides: TGCGCCAGCAGCCCTGGTCAGGGGGCCGAGAACACTGAAGCTTTCTTT. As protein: CASSPGQGAENTEAFF. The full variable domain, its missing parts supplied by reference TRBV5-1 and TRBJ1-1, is KAGVTQTPRYLIKTRGQQVTLSCSPISGHRSVSWYQQTPGQGLQFLFEYFSETQRNKGNFPGRFSGRQFSNSRSEMNVSTLELGDSALYLCASSPGQGAENTEAFFGQGTRLTVV.

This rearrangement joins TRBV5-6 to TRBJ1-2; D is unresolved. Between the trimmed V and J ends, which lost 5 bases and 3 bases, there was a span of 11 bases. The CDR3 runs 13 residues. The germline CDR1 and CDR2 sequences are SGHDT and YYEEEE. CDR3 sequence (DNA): TGTGCCAGCAGGAACAGACTCCACTATGGCTACACCTTC. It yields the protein CASRNRLHYGYTF.

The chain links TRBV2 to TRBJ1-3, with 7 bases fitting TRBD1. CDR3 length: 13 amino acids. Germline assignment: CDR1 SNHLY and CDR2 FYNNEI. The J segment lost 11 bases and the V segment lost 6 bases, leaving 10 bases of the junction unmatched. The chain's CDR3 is CASSRGGSSAIYF. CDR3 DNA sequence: TGTGCCAGCAGCAGGGGGGGATCGTCGGCCATATATTTT.

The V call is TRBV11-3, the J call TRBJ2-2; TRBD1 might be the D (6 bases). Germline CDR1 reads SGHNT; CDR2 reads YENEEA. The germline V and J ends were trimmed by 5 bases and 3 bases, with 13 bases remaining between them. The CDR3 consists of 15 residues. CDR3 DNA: TGTGCCAGCAGCCGTACCAGGGGTGACACCGGGGAGCTGTTTTTT. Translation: CASSRTRGDTGELFF. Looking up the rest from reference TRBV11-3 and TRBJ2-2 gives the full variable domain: EAGVVQSPRYKIIEKKQPVAFWCNPISGHNTLYWYLQNLGQGPELLIRYENEEAVDDSQLPKDRFSAERLKGVDSTLKIQPAELGDSAVYLCASSRTRGDTGELFFGEGSRLTVL.

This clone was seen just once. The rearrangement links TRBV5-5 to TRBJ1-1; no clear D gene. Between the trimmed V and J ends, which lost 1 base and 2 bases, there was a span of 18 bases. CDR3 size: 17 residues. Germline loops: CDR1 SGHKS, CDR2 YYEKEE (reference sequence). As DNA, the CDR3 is TGTGCCAGCAGCTTGTTGGTCGGGCAGGCCACCAACACTGAAGCTTTCTTT. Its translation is CASSLLVGQATNTEAFF.

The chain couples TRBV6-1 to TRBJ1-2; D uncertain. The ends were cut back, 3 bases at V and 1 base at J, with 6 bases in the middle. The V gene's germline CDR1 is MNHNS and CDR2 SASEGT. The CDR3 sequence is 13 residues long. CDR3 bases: TGTGCCAGCAGTGATCCCCATAACTATGGCTACACCTTC. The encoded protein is CASSDPHNYGYTF.

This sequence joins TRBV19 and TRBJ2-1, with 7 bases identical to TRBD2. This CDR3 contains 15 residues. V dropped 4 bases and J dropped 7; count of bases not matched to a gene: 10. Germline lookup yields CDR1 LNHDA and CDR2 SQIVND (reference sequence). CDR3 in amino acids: CASSKISGSRNEQFF. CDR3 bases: TGTGCCAGTAGTAAAATTAGCGGGTCCCGGAATGAGCAGTTCTTC.

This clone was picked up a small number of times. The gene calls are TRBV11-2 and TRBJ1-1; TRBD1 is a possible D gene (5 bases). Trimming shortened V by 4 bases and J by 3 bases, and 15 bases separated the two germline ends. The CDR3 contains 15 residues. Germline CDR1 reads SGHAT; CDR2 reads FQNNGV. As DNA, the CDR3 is TGTGCCAGCAGCTCGAGTTTCCGAGGGGACACTGAAGCTTTCTTT. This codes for CASSSSFRGDTEAFF.

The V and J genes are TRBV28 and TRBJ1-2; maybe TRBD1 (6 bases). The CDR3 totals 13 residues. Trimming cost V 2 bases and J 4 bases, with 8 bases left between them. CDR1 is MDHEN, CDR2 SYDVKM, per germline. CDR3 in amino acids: CASSLGRGYGYTF. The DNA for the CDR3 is TGTGCCAGCAGTTTAGGCAGGGGCTATGGCTACACCTTC.

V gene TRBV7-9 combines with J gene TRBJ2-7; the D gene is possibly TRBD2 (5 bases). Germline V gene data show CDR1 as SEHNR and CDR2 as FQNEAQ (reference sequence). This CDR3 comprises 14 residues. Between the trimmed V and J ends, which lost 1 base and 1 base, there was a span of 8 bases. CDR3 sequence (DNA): TGTGCCAGCAGCTTAGGCCGGGGATCCTACGAGCAGTACTTC. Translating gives CASSLGRGSYEQYF.

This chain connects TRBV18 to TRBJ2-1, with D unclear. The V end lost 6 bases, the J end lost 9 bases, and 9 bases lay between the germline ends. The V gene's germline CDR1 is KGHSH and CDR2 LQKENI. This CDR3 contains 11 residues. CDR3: CASSKTGEQFF. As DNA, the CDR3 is TGTGCCAGCTCCAAAACTGGTGAGCAGTTCTTC.

CDR3: CASSYSLSGGPYNEQFF. The CDR3 region has the DNA TGTGCCAGCAGCTACTCCCTTAGCGGGGGGCCCTACAATGAGCAGTTCTTC. The genes are TRBV9 and TRBJ2-1, with 10 bases lining up with TRBD2. Germline lookup yields CDR1 SGDLS and CDR2 YYNGEE. This CDR3 contains 17 residues. V trimming: 4 bases; J trimming: 2 bases; junction bases outside the gene matches: 9.

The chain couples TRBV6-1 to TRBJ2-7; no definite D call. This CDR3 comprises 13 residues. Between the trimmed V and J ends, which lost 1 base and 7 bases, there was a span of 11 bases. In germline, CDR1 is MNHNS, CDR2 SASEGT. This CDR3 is CASSEGPALEQYF. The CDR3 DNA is TGTGCCAGCAGTGAAGGACCGGCCTTGGAGCAGTACTTC.

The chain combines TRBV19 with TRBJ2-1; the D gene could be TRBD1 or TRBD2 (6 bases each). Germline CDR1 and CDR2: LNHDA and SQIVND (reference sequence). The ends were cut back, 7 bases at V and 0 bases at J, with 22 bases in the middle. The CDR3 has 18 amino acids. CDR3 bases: TGTGCCAGTATCCCGGGGGCGAAGCGCCAGAGCTCCTACAATGAGCAGTTCTTC. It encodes CASIPGAKRQSSYNEQFF.

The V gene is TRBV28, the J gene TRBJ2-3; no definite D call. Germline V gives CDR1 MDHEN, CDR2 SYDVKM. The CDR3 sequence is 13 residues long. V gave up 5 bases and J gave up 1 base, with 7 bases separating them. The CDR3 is CASSPPGTDTQYF. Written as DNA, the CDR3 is TGTGCCAGCAGTCCGCCAGGCACAGATACGCAGTATTTT.

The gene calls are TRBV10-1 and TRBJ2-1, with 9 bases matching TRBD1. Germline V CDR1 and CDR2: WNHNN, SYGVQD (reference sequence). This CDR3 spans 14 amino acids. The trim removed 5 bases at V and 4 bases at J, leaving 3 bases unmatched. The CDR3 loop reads CASSMTGGYNEQFF. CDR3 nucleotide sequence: TGCGCCAGCAGTATGACAGGGGGTTACAATGAGCAGTTCTTC.

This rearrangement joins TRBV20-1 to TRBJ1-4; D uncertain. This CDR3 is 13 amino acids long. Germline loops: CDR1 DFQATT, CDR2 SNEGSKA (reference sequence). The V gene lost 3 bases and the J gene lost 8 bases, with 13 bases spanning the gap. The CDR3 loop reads CSASRRDEEKLFF. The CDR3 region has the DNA TGCAGTGCTAGTAGGCGGGATGAAGAAAAACTGTTTTTT.

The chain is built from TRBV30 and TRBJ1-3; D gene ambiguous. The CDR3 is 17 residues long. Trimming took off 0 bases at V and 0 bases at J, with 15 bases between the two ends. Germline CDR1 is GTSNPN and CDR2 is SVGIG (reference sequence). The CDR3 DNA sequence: TGTGCCTGGAGTGTACGAGAGGGAGCTTTCTCTGGAAACACCATATATTTT. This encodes CAWSVREGAFSGNTIYF.

The CDR3 DNA follows: TGCAGCGTTGACGAGACAGGGGCTGGAAACACCATATATTTT. This sequence encodes CSVDETGAGNTIYF. The V gene is TRBV29-1, the J gene TRBJ1-3, with 8 bases aligning to TRBD1. Germline CDR1 is SQVTM and CDR2 is ANQGSEA. V lost 3 bases and J lost 2; bases outside the gene matches: 3. The CDR3 extends over 14 amino acids.

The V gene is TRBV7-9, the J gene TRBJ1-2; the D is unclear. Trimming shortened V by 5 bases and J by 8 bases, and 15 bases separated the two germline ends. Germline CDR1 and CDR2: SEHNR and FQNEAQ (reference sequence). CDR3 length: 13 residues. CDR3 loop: CASSPRDSSGYTF. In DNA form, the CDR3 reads TGTGCCAGCAGCCCCCGGGATTCCTCGGGCTACACCTTC.

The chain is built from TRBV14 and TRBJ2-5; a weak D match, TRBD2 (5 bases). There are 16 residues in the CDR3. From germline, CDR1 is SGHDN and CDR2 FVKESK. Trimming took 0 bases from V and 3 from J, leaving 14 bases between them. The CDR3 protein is CASSQEEPRGKETQYF. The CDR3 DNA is TGTGCCAGCAGCCAAGAGGAGCCCAGAGGGAAAGAGACCCAGTACTTC.

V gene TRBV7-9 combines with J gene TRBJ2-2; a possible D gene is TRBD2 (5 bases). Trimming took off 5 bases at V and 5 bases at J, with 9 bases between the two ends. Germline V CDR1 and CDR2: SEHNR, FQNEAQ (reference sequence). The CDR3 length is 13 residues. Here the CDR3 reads CASSPPGTGELFF. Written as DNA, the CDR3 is TGTGCCAGCAGCCCCCCGGGGACCGGGGAGCTGTTTTTT. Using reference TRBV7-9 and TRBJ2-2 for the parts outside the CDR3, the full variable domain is DTGVSQNPRHKITKRGQNVTFRCDPISEHNRLYWYRQTLGQGPEFLTYFQNEAQLEKSRLLSDRFSAERPKGSFSTLEIQRTEQGDSAMYLCASSPPGTGELFFGEGSRLTVL.

The CDR3 protein is CASSPGASGAPYEQYF. The DNA for the CDR3 is TGCGCCAGCAGCCCTGGGGCTAGCGGGGCCCCCTACGAGCAGTACTTC. The J gene is TRBJ2-7, the V gene TRBV5-1; 9 bases align to TRBD2. V shed 4 bases and J 2 bases; nucleotides not matched to a gene: 10. Looked up from germline, CDR1 is SGHRS and CDR2 is YFSETQ. The length of the CDR3 is 16 residues.

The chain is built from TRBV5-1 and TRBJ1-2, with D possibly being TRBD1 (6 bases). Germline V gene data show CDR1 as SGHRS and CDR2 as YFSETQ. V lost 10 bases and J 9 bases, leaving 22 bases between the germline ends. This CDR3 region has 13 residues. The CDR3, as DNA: TGCGCCCCCATAGAGGGGGGGTTCTCGAGCTACACCTTC. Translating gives CAPIEGGFSSYTF.

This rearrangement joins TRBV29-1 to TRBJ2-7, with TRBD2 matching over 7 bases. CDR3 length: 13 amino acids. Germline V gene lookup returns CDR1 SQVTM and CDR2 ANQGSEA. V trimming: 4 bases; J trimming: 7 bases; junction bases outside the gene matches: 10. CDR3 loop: CSVALAGEGEQYF. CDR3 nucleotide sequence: TGCAGCGTTGCTCTGGCGGGGGAGGGAGAGCAGTACTTC.

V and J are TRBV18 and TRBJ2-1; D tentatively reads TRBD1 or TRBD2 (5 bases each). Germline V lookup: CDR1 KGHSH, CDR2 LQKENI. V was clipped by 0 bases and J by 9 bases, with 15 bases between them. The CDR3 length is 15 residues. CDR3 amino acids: CASSPPAGTWSEQFF. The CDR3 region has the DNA TGTGCCAGCTCACCACCGGCAGGGACCTGGAGTGAGCAGTTCTTC.

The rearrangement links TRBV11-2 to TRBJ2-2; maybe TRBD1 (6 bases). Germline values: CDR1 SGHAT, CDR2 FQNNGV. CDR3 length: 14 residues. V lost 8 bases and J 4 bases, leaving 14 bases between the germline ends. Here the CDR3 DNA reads TGTGCCAGCGGCCCCACAGGGACCACCGGGGAGCTGTTTTTT. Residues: CASGPTGTTGELFF.

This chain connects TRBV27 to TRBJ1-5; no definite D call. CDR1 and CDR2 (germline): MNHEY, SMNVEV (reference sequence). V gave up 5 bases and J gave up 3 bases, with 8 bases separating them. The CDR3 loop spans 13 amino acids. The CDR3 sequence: CASSNSVNQPQHF. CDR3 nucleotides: TGTGCCAGCAGTAACAGCGTCAATCAGCCCCAGCATTTT.